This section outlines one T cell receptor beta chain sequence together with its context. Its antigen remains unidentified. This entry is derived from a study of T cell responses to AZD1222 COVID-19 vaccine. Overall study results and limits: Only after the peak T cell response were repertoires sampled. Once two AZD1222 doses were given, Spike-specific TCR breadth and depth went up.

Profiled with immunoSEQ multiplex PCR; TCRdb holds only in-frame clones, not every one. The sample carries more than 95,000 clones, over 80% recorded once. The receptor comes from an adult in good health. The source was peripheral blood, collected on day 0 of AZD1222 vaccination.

The CDR3 nucleotides read TGTGCCAGCAGTAGGGACATGAACTATGGCTACACCTTC. It encodes CASSRDMNYGYTF. The chain couples TRBV6-5 to TRBJ1-2, with D perhaps matching TRBD1 (6 bases). This CDR3 contains 13 residues. V gave up 5 bases and J gave up 2 bases, with 9 bases separating them. Germline values: CDR1 MNHEY, CDR2 SVGAGI.